The TCR beta chain described here comes from a study of radiation and T cells in renal cell carcinoma. Stated time point: blood 4 weeks post-SBRT, at nephrectomy. Treatment here: 15 Gy SBRT to primary tumor, nephrectomy 4 weeks later. TCRdb keeps only in-frame clones here, not all; method: immunoSEQ multiplex PCR. The data contain tens of thousands of clones, over 80% of them seen just once; the ten biggest clones take up around a quarter. Trimming left V 4 bases short and J 0 bases short, with 11 bases between. Germline CDR1 reads SGDLS; CDR2 reads YYNGEE. The CDR3 is made up of 15 amino acids. Source: blood, taken from a patient whose treatment included radiotherapy and nephrectomy. The chain joins TRBV9 to TRBJ1-3; D remains unclear. This sequence was found in a woman in her sixties or seventies with renal cell carcinoma. The CDR3 DNA sequence: TGTGCCAGCAGCTTTGGGCCGGACTCTGGAAACACCATATATTTT. Amino acid sequence: CASSFGPDSGNTIYF.